Below are 15 T cell receptor beta chains sequenced from a single sample in a study of T cells in Graves' hyperthyroidism and ophthalmopathy. RNA transcripts served as the template for amplifying TCR beta CDR3 regions. In the first-round RT-PCR of the TCR CDR3, the HTBI primer set was used. In TCRdb, the multiplex PCR reads were re-called with MiXCR into one record per CDR3 protein. This sample has 300,000 to 350,000 distinct CDR3 sequences, with around a sixth found just once. The source material was blood. The receptors here all came from a woman aged 45 to 65 with Graves' hyperthyroidism.

Ten or more counts support this clonotype. V and J are TRBV30 and TRBJ1-2; tentative D call: TRBD1 (5 bases). The CDR3 length is 10 residues. Trimming pared 5 bases from V and 8 bases from J, leaving 9 bases between. Germline V gene lookup returns CDR1 GTSNPN and CDR2 SVGIG (reference sequence). This CDR3 reads CAWLSGGYTF. CDR3 DNA: TGTGCCTGGCTTTCAGGGGGCTACACCTTC.

This clonotype was picked up many times. The CDR3 bases are TGTGCCAGTAGTATAGATCAAGTCGGGGCTCGGTATGGCTACACCTTC. This codes for CASSIDQVGARYGYTF. The chain links TRBV19 to TRBJ1-2, with a possible D match to TRBD1 (5 bases). This CDR3 comprises 16 residues. Germline loops: CDR1 LNHDA, CDR2 SQIVND (reference sequence). The germline V and J ends were trimmed by 0 bases and 5 bases, with 16 bases remaining between them.

This clonotype was detected a few times. An end of the junction does not agree with germline; a read error may underlie this. The chain recombines TRBV6-2 or TRBV6-3 with TRBJ2-7; the match to TRBD1 covers 9 bases. CDR1 MNHEY and CDR2 SVGEGT come from the germline V gene. The CDR3 has 19 residues. The CDR3 protein is CASRRQGEWGSKDTYERYF. Here the CDR3 DNA reads TGTGCCAGCAGACGACAGGGGGAGTGGGGGAGTAAGGATACCTACGAGCGGTACTTC.

The sample holds one count of this clonotype. This sequence joins TRBV20-1 and TRBJ2-3; D may be TRBD2 (5 bases). Germline values: CDR1 DFQATT, CDR2 SNEGSKA (reference sequence). The CDR3 runs to 14 residues. Trimming took off 8 bases at V and 0 bases at J, with 15 bases between the two ends. CDR3 DNA: TGCAGTCCCCCCGTGAGGGCTAGCACAGATACGCAGTATTTT. The encoded protein is CSPPVRASTDTQYF.

The chain employs TRBV9 and TRBJ2-2; TRBD1 aligns across 12 bases. Germline CDR1 is SGDLS and CDR2 is YYNGEE. The CDR3 is made up of 18 amino acids. The J segment lost 5 bases and the V segment lost 1 base, leaving 9 bases of the junction unmatched. The CDR3 DNA follows: TGTGCCAGCAGCGTAAGGGGACAGGGGGCTTCGGAAACCGGGGAGCTGTTTTTT. Residues: CASSVRGQGASETGELFF.

A few counts support this clonotype. The gene calls are TRBV5-1 and TRBJ2-1; D unresolved. The CDR3 is 15 residues long. Germline values: CDR1 SGHRS, CDR2 YFSETQ. V lost 1 base, J lost 3 bases, and 11 bases lay in between. CDR3 coding DNA: TGCGCCAGCAGCTTGCGTGATCTAATCTACAATGAGCAGTTCTTC. This codes for CASSLRDLIYNEQFF.

The V call is TRBV2, the J call TRBJ2-5; 9 bases agree with TRBD2. CDR1 is SNHLY, CDR2 FYNNEI, per germline. The CDR3 loop spans 13 amino acids. V lost 3 bases and J lost 5; bases outside the gene matches: 1. CDR3 protein: CASSDSGSETQYF. The CDR3 DNA sequence: TGTGCCAGCAGTGATAGCGGGAGCGAGACCCAGTACTTC. The full variable domain, with the rest looked up from reference TRBV2 and TRBJ2-5, is EPEVTQTPSHQVTQMGQEVILRCVPISNHLYFYWYRQILGQKVEFLVSFYNNEISEKSEIFDDQFSVERPDGSNFTLKIRSTKLEDSAMYFCASSDSGSETQYFGPGTRLLVL.

The sample holds a few counts of this clonotype. This sequence joins TRBV20-1 and TRBJ1-5; 7 bases match TRBD1. Trimming at V came to 6 bases and at J to 1 base, leaving 6 bases not matched to a gene. Germline V lookup: CDR1 DFQATT, CDR2 SNEGSKA (reference sequence). CDR3 length equals 14 residues. The CDR3: CSAGTAGSNQPQHF. DNA of the CDR3: TGCAGTGCAGGGACAGCTGGGAGCAATCAGCCCCAGCATTTT.

This clonotype has at least ten counts. The V gene is TRBV10-3, the J gene TRBJ2-3; D is ambiguous. The V gene lost 6 bases and the J gene lost 4 bases, with 11 bases spanning the gap. This CDR3 region has 13 residues. Germline V gene data show CDR1 as ENHRY and CDR2 as SYGVKD. CDR3 in DNA: TGTGCCATCAGAGACCCCGCGGCAGATACGCAGTATTTT. This encodes CAIRDPAADTQYF.

V usage is TRBV7-2 and J usage is TRBJ2-5; TRBD2 agrees at 8 bases. This CDR3 region has 17 residues. The germline CDR1 and CDR2 sequences are SGHTA and FQGNSA. The trim removed 5 bases at V and 1 base at J, leaving 12 bases unmatched. Here the CDR3 DNA reads TGTGCCAGCAGCCCCCGGAGCGGGGGCCTCTTCCAAGAGACCCAGTACTTC. This gives the protein CASSPRSGGLFQETQYF.

This clonotype has just a few counts. This rearrangement joins TRBV7-2 to TRBJ1-1; no firm D call. The V and J ends lost 5 bases and 3 bases respectively, with 10 bases between them. The length of the CDR3 is 13 residues. Germline values: CDR1 SGHTA, CDR2 FQGNSA. The CDR3 DNA reads as TGTGCCAGCAGCCCGGGTTCTGACACTGAAGCTTTCTTT. It encodes CASSPGSDTEAFF.

V usage is TRBV27 and J usage is TRBJ2-2; TRBD2 is a possible D gene (5 bases). CDR3 length: 13 amino acids. The germline gives CDR1 MNHEY, CDR2 SMNVEV (reference sequence). Trimming cost V 3 bases and J 7 bases, with 9 bases left between them. CDR3 sequence (DNA): TGTGCCAGCAGTTTTACGACTATCGGGGAGCTGTTTTTT. Protein sequence: CASSFTTIGELFF.

The chain links TRBV7-2 to TRBJ2-7; weak D call: TRBD1 (6 bases). This CDR3 is 13 amino acids long. In germline, CDR1 is SGHTA, CDR2 FQGNSA. Trimming removed 6 bases at V and 0 bases at J, with 9 bases between. In DNA form, the CDR3 reads TGTGCCAGCAGACCGGACAGCTCCTACGAGCAGTACGTC. It codes for CASRPDSSYEQYV.

This sequence joins TRBV4-1 and TRBJ1-3; D not certain. Germline V lookup: CDR1 MGHRA, CDR2 YSYEKL. This CDR3 has 16 amino acids. With 1 base removed from V and 0 bases from J, the gap between germline ends came to 10 bases. The CDR3 reads CASSQAPDGSGNTIYF. The CDR3 nucleotides are TGCGCCAGCAGCCAAGCGCCGGACGGCTCTGGAAACACCATATATTTT.

This chain connects TRBV7-2 to TRBJ2-4; no definite D call. Germline V gene lookup returns CDR1 SGHTA and CDR2 FQGNSA. The CDR3 spans 13 residues. Deletions cut 5 bases from V and 8 bases from J, with 13 bases between. The CDR3, as DNA: TGTGCCAGCAGCGTAACCCCTTTGGACATTCAGTACTTC. Its protein product is CASSVTPLDIQYF.